A selection of T cell receptor beta chains follows, all from one sample in a study of blood T cells in healthy people across ages. Using its own MiXCR run on the 5' RACE reads, TCRdb lists one record per CDR3 protein. In the table there are about 730,000 distinct CDR3 sequences, roughly 47% of which are singletons. Material for sequencing was blood. Every receptor here comes from a woman aged 55-70 years in good health. Both conserved end residues are part of each CDR3. The order of the fields is V gene, J gene, CDR3 protein.

V gene: TRBV10-3; J gene: .; CDR3 protein: CAISDGTGTYEQYF
V gene: TRBV20-1; J gene: .; CDR3 protein: CSARDYVTSGTYEQYF
V gene: TRBV27; J gene: TRBJ2-7; CDR3 protein: CASSRPPGYEQYF
V gene: TRBV20-1; J gene: TRBJ2-5; CDR3 protein: CSAKDHRTQYF
V gene: TRBV28; J gene: TRBJ2-3; CDR3 protein: CASSASGRAITDTQYF
V gene: TRBV5-1; J gene: TRBJ1-2; CDR3 protein: CASSSGHQAAYGYTF
V gene: TRBV13; J gene: TRBJ2-7; CDR3 protein: CASSLGDTYEQYF
V gene: TRBV12-3/TRBV12-4; J gene: TRBJ1-1; CDR3 protein: CASSAQTVGTEAFF
V gene: TRBV6-5; J gene: TRBJ2-5; CDR3 protein: CASSFGPDQETQYF
V gene: TRBV29-1; J gene: TRBJ2-1; CDR3 protein: CSVARGVPYNEQFF
V gene: TRBV7-9; J gene: TRBJ2-5; CDR3 protein: CASSPLSPGQETQYF
V gene: TRBV7-2; J gene: TRBJ2-5; CDR3 protein: CASSSGQNQETQYF
V gene: TRBV10-3; J gene: TRBJ2-7; CDR3 protein: CAISVDRGLYEQYF
V gene: TRBV6-5; J gene: TRBJ1-1; CDR3 protein: CASSATGYDTEAFF
V gene: TRBV7-2; J gene: TRBJ2-3; CDR3 protein: CASRGGGGPFLTQYF
V gene: TRBV7-2; J gene: TRBJ2-1; CDR3 protein: CASSLVVSPVDEQFF
V gene: TRBV4-1; J gene: TRBJ1-1; CDR3 protein: CASSQVDRNTEAFF
V gene: TRBV7-8; J gene: .; CDR3 protein: CASAGVGADIQYF
V gene: TRBV6-2/TRBV6-3; J gene: TRBJ2-2; CDR3 protein: CASALAGGFTGELFF
V gene: TRBV9; J gene: TRBJ2-3; CDR3 protein: CASSGGQGIDTQYF
V gene: TRBV7-2; J gene: TRBJ2-1; CDR3 protein: CASSAGQGNEQFF
V gene: TRBV7-9; J gene: .; CDR3 protein: CTSIGQTEGEQYF
V gene: TRBV11-2; J gene: TRBJ1-2; CDR3 protein: CASSLNPDRYYGYTF
V gene: TRBV7-2; J gene: TRBJ2-1; CDR3 protein: CASRVRVAGGLNEQFF
V gene: TRBV9; J gene: TRBJ2-7; CDR3 protein: CASSVGTSTSGRAMVYEQYF
V gene: TRBV20-1; J gene: TRBJ2-1; CDR3 protein: CSASHGGGFYNEQFF
V gene: TRBV25-1; J gene: TRBJ2-7; CDR3 protein: CASGPATGGGGSYEQYF
V gene: TRBV5-1; J gene: TRBJ1-1; CDR3 protein: CASSLDGEASVTEAFF
V gene: TRBV6-1; J gene: TRBJ1-2; CDR3 protein: CASSIHYRQGVSLGYTF
V gene: TRBV6-5; J gene: TRBJ2-7; CDR3 protein: CATGSAAYEQYF
V gene: TRBV6-5; J gene: TRBJ1-4; CDR3 protein: CASSYSSGNEKLFF
V gene: TRBV21-1; J gene: TRBJ1-2; CDR3 protein: CASHLLTGVCEANYGYTF
V gene: TRBV20-1; J gene: .; CDR3 protein: CSGTSGRDAYNEQYF
V gene: TRBV20-1; J gene: TRBJ2-1; CDR3 protein: CSASLTRGQFF
V gene: TRBV20-1; J gene: TRBJ1-2; CDR3 protein: CSAWLTGEKNGYTF
V gene: TRBV7-2; J gene: TRBJ2-3; CDR3 protein: CASSFSSGSTDTQYF
V gene: TRBV4-3; J gene: TRBJ2-5; CDR3 protein: CASSQLAGVSEQYF
V gene: TRBV6-1; J gene: TRBJ2-1; CDR3 protein: CASSEKYNEQFF
V gene: TRBV7-2; J gene: TRBJ2-5; CDR3 protein: CASSFKGVETQYF
V gene: TRBV20-1; J gene: TRBJ2-7; CDR3 protein: CSASGTGAPNEQYF
V gene: TRBV6-6; J gene: TRBJ2-7; CDR3 protein: CASSTGFYEQYF
V gene: TRBV30; J gene: TRBJ1-2; CDR3 protein: CAWSEQAGNGYTF
V gene: TRBV4-3; J gene: TRBJ1-6; CDR3 protein: CASSQDGVQANSPLHF
V gene: TRBV6-1; J gene: TRBJ1-5; CDR3 protein: CASSGGGSNQPQHF
V gene: TRBV20-1; J gene: TRBJ1-1; CDR3 protein: CSARLRDRGLHTEAFF